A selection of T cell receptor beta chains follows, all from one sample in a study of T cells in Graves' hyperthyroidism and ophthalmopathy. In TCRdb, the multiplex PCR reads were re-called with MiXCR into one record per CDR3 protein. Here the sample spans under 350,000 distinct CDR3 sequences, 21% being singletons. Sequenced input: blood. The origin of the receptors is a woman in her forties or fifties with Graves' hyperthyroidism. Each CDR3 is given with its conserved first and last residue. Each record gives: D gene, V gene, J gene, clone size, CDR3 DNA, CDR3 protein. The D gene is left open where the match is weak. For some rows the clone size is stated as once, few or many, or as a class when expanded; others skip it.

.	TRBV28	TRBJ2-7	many	TGTGCCAGCAGACGACAGGACCGCTCCTACGAGCAGTACTTC	CASRRQDRSYEQYF
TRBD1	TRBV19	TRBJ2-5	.	TGTGCCAGTAGCCTTGGACAGGGGGTAGGGACCCAGTACTTC	CASSLGQGVGTQYF
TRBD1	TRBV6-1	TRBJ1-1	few	TGTGCCAGCAGAGACAGGGTTGTTGTCACTGAAGCTTTCTTT	CASRDRVVVTEAFF
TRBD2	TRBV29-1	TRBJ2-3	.	TGCAGCGTTGAAGGCGGGAGTCGGGGCACAGATACGCAGTATTTT	CSVEGGSRGTDTQYF
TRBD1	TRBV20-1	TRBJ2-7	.	TGCAGTGCTAGAGAGGACAGGACCTCCTACGAGCAGTACTTC	CSAREDRTSYEQYF
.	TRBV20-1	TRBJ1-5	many	TGCAGTGCTAGCGCATTCTCAACCAATCAGCCCCAGCATTTT	CSASAFSTNQPQHF
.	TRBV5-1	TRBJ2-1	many	TGCGCCAGCACCCGCGGACCTAACTCCTACAATGAGCAGTTCTTC	CASTRGPNSYNEQFF
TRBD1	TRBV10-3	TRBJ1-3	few	TGTGCCAGCCTGACAGGGAGCTCTGGAAACACCATATATTTT	CASLTGSSGNTIYF
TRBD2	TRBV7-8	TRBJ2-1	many	TGTGCCAGCAGACCTAGCGGGGGTTCCTACAATGAGCAGTTCTTC	CASRPSGGSYNEQFF
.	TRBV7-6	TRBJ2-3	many	TGTGCCAGCAGCTTAGGGGCCACAAGCACAGATACGCAGTATTTT	CASSLGATSTDTQYF
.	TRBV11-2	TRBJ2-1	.	TGTGCCAGCAGCTCAGGAGGGAGAGGGTCCTACAATGAGCAGTTCTTC	CASSSGGRGSYNEQFF
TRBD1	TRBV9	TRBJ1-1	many	TGTGCCAGCAGCGTAGGGGACAGGACGAACACTGAAGCTTTCTTT	CASSVGDRTNTEAFF
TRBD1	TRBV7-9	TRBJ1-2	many	TGTGCCAGCAGCTCGGGACAGGGTTTTGGCTACACCTTC	CASSSGQGFGYTF
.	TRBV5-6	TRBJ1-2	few	TGTGCCAGCAGCTTGGTGGCAATAAATGGCTACACCTTC	CASSLVAINGYTF
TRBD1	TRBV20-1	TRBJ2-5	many	TGCAGTGCTAACAGACCTGGGACAGGGGGATCGGAGACCCAGTACTTC	CSANRPGTGGSETQYF
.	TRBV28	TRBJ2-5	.	TGTGCCAGCAGTTTTTGGGGGCTAGCGGATCAAAGGGAGAGGACCCAGTACTTC	CASSFWGLADQRERTQYF
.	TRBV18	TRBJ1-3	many	TGTGCCAGCTCACCACGTGGAAACACCATATATTTT	CASSPRGNTIYF
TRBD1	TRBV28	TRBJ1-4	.	TGTGCCAGCAGTTTTGAGGGGGCAGGTGATGAAAAACTGTTTTTT	CASSFEGAGDEKLFF
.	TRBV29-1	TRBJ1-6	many	TGCAGCGCTCCCCTTATGCGGGGTTCACCCCTCCACTTT	CSAPLMRGSPLHF
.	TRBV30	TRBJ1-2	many	TGTGCCCTTAATGGCCCTTTGGGCTACACCTTC	CALNGPLGYTF
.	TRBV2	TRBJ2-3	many	TGTGCCAGCAGTGAACGACTCGGTTCCGCAGATACGCAGTATTTT	CASSERLGSADTQYF
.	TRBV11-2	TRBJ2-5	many	TGTGCCAGCAGCTCACCTATGACGGCTCAAGAGACCCAGTACTTC	CASSSPMTAQETQYF
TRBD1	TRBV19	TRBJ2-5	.	TGTGCCAGTAGTCGGACCGGGACAGGGGGCCGAGAGACCCAGTACTTC	CASSRTGTGGRETQYF
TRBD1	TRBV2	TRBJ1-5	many	TGTGCCAGCAGGGACAGGAGGAGCAATCAGCCCCAGCATTTT	CASRDRRSNQPQHF
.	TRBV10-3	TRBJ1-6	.	TGTGCCGCCTCAAACAGGTCAAATCTCCATTCACCCCTCCACTTT	CAASNRSNLHSPLHF
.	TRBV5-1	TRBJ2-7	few	TGCGCCAGCAACTACGAGCAGTACTTC	CASNYEQYF
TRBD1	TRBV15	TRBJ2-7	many	TGTGCCACCAGCCCAGGACAGGGGGCAGGAGAGCAGTACTTC	CATSPGQGAGEQYF
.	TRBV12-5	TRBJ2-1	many	TGTGCTAGTGGTTTGGAATACAATGAGCAGTTCTTC	CASGLEYNEQFF
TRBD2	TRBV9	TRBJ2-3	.	TGTGCCAGCAGCACCGGGAGACTAGCGGGCACAGATACGCAGTATTTT	CASSTGRLAGTDTQYF
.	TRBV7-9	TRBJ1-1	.	TGTGCCAGCAGCTTCCATTTAACTCTTGAGACGTTGAACACTGAAGCTTTCTTT	CASSFHLTLETLNTEAFF